The 23 T cell receptor beta chains given below trace back to one sample, sequenced in a study of blood T cell repertoires in COVID-19. Clones were read by immunoSEQ multiplex PCR, and TCRdb kept only the in-frame ones, dropping some. The repertoire holds about 180,000 clones, around four fifths seen once, with roughly 7.2% in the top ten. Material: peripheral blood. Source of these receptors: a woman aged 40 to 50 with COVID-19, enrolled during active disease.

The J gene is TRBJ2-5, the V gene TRBV24-1; maybe TRBD2 (6 bases). Germline values: CDR1 KGHDR, CDR2 SFDVKD. The CDR3 spans 16 residues. Trimming left V 4 bases short and J 1 base short, with 15 bases between. The CDR3 loop reads CATSDRDSNTQETQYF. The CDR3 DNA reads as TGTGCCACCAGTGACCGGGACTCCAACACCCAAGAGACCCAGTACTTC.

This clone was seen only once. V is TRBV2 and J is TRBJ2-2, with D possibly being TRBD2 (5 bases). The CDR3 extends over 13 amino acids. Trimming removed 3 bases at V and 7 bases at J, with 9 bases between. Germline lookup yields CDR1 SNHLY and CDR2 FYNNEI. The CDR3 DNA is TGTGCCAGCAGTGACGTTCGGGGCGGGGAGCTGTTTTTT. It specifies CASSDVRGGELFF. Looking up the rest from reference TRBV2 and TRBJ2-2 gives the full variable domain: EPEVTQTPSHQVTQMGQEVILRCVPISNHLYFYWYRQILGQKVEFLVSFYNNEISEKSEIFDDQFSVERPDGSNFTLKIRSTKLEDSAMYFCASSDVRGGELFFGEGSRLTVL.

The chain is built from TRBV24-1 and TRBJ1-2, with no clear D. V was trimmed by 5 bases and J by 4 bases, leaving 10 bases between them. Germline V gene sequence: CDR1 KGHDR, CDR2 SFDVKD. The CDR3 spans 13 residues. CDR3 loop: CATSVSGTYGYTF. CDR3 coding DNA: TGTGCCACCAGTGTCTCGGGTACCTATGGCTACACCTTC.

CDR3 residues: CASSRGPISAGGMGEQYF. The DNA of the CDR3 is TGTGCCAGCAGCCGCGGACCCATATCGGCGGGGGGGATGGGGGAGCAGTACTTC. The genes are TRBV4-2 and TRBJ2-7; 9 bases align to TRBD2. V lost 4 bases, J lost 7 bases, and 20 bases stayed unmatched. The CDR3 is made up of 18 amino acids. Germline V gives CDR1 LGHNA, CDR2 YNFKEQ.

The V call is TRBV10-3, the J call TRBJ1-2, with D possibly matching TRBD1 (6 bases). CDR1 is ENHRY, CDR2 SYGVKD, per germline. V lost 10 bases and J lost 4, with 16 bases in between. CDR3 length: 13 residues. CDR3 bases: TGTGCCACCAACCCAGGGGTCGGCTATGGCTACACCTTC. Its translation: CATNPGVGYGYTF.

This clone was found once. The chain carries TRBV6-6 and TRBJ2-2; 9 bases fit TRBD2. The CDR3 totals 17 residues. Losses at the gene ends were 6 bases for V and 4 bases for J; bases not matched to a gene: 12. CDR1 MNHNY and CDR2 SVGAGI come from the germline V gene (reference sequence). CDR3 DNA: TGTGCCAGCAGCCGAACCACAGCGGGAGGTCGCACCGGGGAGCTGTTTTTT. Protein product: CASSRTTAGGRTGELFF.

V and J are TRBV24-1 and TRBJ2-4, with 8 bases identical to TRBD1. The CDR3 extends over 12 amino acids. Trimming at V came to 6 bases and at J to 8 bases, leaving 2 bases not matched to a gene. The V gene's germline CDR1 is KGHDR and CDR2 SFDVKD. This chain's CDR3 is CATSHRGDIQYF. The CDR3 nucleotides read TGTGCCACCAGTCACAGGGGGGACATTCAGTACTTC.

V usage is TRBV3-1 (or the pseudogene TRBV3-2) and J usage is TRBJ2-2, with D possibly being TRBD2 (5 bases). With 4 bases removed from V and 8 bases from J, the gap between germline ends came to 17 bases. The length of the CDR3 is 15 residues. CDR1 and CDR2 (germline): LGHDT, YNNKEL (reference sequence). CDR3: CASSLSGITAGELFF. The DNA of the CDR3 is TGTGCCAGCAGCCTGTCCGGGATCACGGCAGGGGAGCTGTTTTTT.

The CDR3 reads CASSTGTGVYQPQHF. For the CDR3, the DNA is TGTGCCAGTAGTACGGGGACAGGGGTGTATCAGCCCCAGCATTTT. This chain links TRBV19 with TRBJ1-5, with TRBD1 matching 10 bases. Germline V gene lookup returns CDR1 LNHDA and CDR2 SQIVND (reference sequence). J gave up 5 bases and V 4 bases, and 5 bases lay outside the gene matches. The CDR3 is made up of 15 amino acids.

This clone was seen a handful of times. The chain links TRBV6-5 to TRBJ1-3, with 10 bases aligning to TRBD1. Trimming at V came to 0 bases and at J to 10 bases, leaving 0 bases not matched to a gene. Germline CDR1 and CDR2: MNHEY and SVGAGI. The CDR3 has 13 amino acids. CDR3 coding DNA: TGTGCCAGCAGTTACTCGGGACAGGGGACCATATATTTT. Protein product: CASSYSGQGTIYF.

The chain has TRBV7-2 and TRBJ2-3, with 10 bases identical to TRBD2. V gave up 2 bases and J gave up 5 bases; unmatched junction bases: 4. The CDR3 runs to 15 residues. The germline gives CDR1 SGHTA, CDR2 FQGNSA. The CDR3 here is CASSLSGGAGDTQYF. The CDR3 coding sequence is TGTGCCAGCAGCTTAAGCGGGGGGGCGGGAGATACGCAGTATTTT.

This sequence joins TRBV6-5 and TRBJ1-1; D gene uncertain. The CDR3 contains 13 residues. Deletions cut 8 bases from V and 1 base from J, with 11 bases between. CDR1 and CDR2 from the germline V gene are MNHEY and SVGAGI. The CDR3 reads CASAPGGNTEAFF. In nucleotides, the CDR3 is TGTGCCAGCGCCCCAGGAGGGAACACTGAAGCTTTCTTT.

This chain uses TRBV10-1 with TRBJ2-1, with TRBD2 matching over 7 bases. V trimming: 3 bases; J trimming: 12 bases; junction bases outside the gene matches: 8. CDR3 length: 13 amino acids. Germline V gives CDR1 WNHNN, CDR2 SYGVQD (reference sequence). CDR3 sequence (DNA): TGCGCCAGCAGTGAATTGGGAGGGACGAGGCAGTTCTTC. It translates to CASSELGGTRQFF.

The chain employs TRBV3-1 (or the pseudogene TRBV3-2) and TRBJ1-2; D is undetermined. The CDR3 has 17 residues. V was shortened by 0 bases and J by 1 base, with 15 bases between the two germline ends. CDR1 is LGHDT, CDR2 YNNKEL, per germline (reference sequence). CDR3 bases: TGTGCCAGCAGCCAAGAAGAGGGAGATGTGATTAACTATGGCTACACCTTC. Translating it yields CASSQEEGDVINYGYTF.

The chain carries TRBV5-1 and TRBJ1-5; D is ambiguous. The length of the CDR3 is 15 residues. The germline V gene encodes CDR1 SGHRS and CDR2 YFSETQ. Trimming took 0 bases from V and 8 from J, leaving 15 bases between them. The CDR3 DNA reads as TGCGCCAGCAGCTTGGGAGGGAGGCGGTCGGAGCCCCAGCATTTT. This gives the protein CASSLGGRRSEPQHF.

V gene TRBV11-2 combines with J gene TRBJ2-5; 9 bases are shared with TRBD2. Per the germline V gene, CDR1 is SGHAT and CDR2 is FQNNGV. This CDR3 contains 14 residues. The V segment lost 5 bases and the J segment 4 bases; nucleotides outside the gene matches: 5. CDR3 bases: TGTGCCAGCAGCCTAGCGGGGTTCGGAGAGACCCAGTACTTC. It codes for CASSLAGFGETQYF.

This clone appeared a single time. This chain uses TRBV4-2 with TRBJ1-6; D possibly corresponds to TRBD1 (5 bases). Deletions cut 1 base from V and 9 bases from J, with 16 bases between. The CDR3 is 16 amino acids. Looked up from germline, CDR1 is LGHNA and CDR2 is YNFKEQ. This chain's CDR3 is CASSQAPGLRGSPLHF. DNA for the CDR3: TGTGCCAGCAGCCAAGCACCGGGCCTAAGGGGTTCACCCCTCCACTTT.

The CDR3 reads CASSQDHGDYNEQFF. The CDR3 DNA is TGCGCCAGCAGCCAAGATCACGGAGACTACAATGAGCAGTTCTTC. V usage is TRBV4-1 and J usage is TRBJ2-1; no clear D gene. Deletions cut 0 bases from V and 3 bases from J, with 9 bases between. The CDR3 is 15 amino acids. CDR1 is MGHRA and CDR2 is YSYEKL in the germline V gene.

The chain is built from TRBV6-5 and TRBJ1-6; 9 bases align to TRBD1. Germline V gene lookup returns CDR1 MNHEY and CDR2 SVGAGI. This CDR3 region has 16 residues. J gave up 10 bases and V 0 bases, and 7 bases lay outside the gene matches. Written as DNA, the CDR3 is TGTGCCAGCAGTTACTCGGACAGGGGAAGAGGCTCACCCCTCCACTTT. This sequence encodes CASSYSDRGRGSPLHF.

The chain joins TRBV4-1 to TRBJ1-4; no clear D. V lost 0 bases, J lost 7 bases, and 12 bases lay in between. The germline V gene has CDR1 MGHRA and CDR2 YSYEKL. This CDR3 has 15 residues. The CDR3 DNA reads as TGCGCCAGCAGCCAAGAAGACGGGCGGGTTGAAAAACTGTTTTTT. It encodes CASSQEDGRVEKLFF.

The chain recombines TRBV11-3 with TRBJ2-2; TRBD2 matches 13 bases. The CDR3 totals 16 residues. J gave up 8 bases and V 5 bases, and 8 bases lay outside the gene matches. Germline V gene sequence: CDR1 SGHNT, CDR2 YENEEA. The DNA of the CDR3 is TGTGCCAGCAGCCCCCGACTAGCGGGAGGAGCTGGGGAGCTGTTTTTT. As protein: CASSPRLAGGAGELFF.

The V call is TRBV18, the J call TRBJ2-5, with 9 bases identical to TRBD2. Germline V gene data show CDR1 as KGHSH and CDR2 as LQKENI. The CDR3 contains 13 residues. J was trimmed by 5 bases and V by 6 bases; bases with no gene match: 4. The CDR3 DNA reads as TGTGCCAGCTCGCAAACTAGCGGGGAGACCCAGTACTTC. Its protein product is CASSQTSGETQYF.

This chain connects TRBV27 to TRBJ2-7, with D possibly being TRBD2 (6 bases). V lost 4 bases, J lost 3 bases, and 16 bases lay in between. CDR3 length: 15 amino acids. Germline V gene data show CDR1 as MNHEY and CDR2 as SMNVEV (reference sequence). The CDR3 loop reads CASSSWGTSNYEQYF. The CDR3 DNA reads TGTGCCAGCAGTTCCTGGGGAACTAGCAACTACGAGCAGTACTTC.